Below are 28 T cell receptor beta chains sequenced from a single sample in a study of Graves' ophthalmopathy and Graves' hyperthyroidism. Amplification of TCR beta CDR3 regions used RNA transcripts. An opening RT-PCR round employed HTBI primers and preceded a second-round multiplex PCR. Using its own MiXCR run on the multiplex PCR reads, TCRdb lists one record per CDR3 protein. In the table there are about 1.1 million distinct CDR3 sequences, approximately 35% of which are singletons. Source material: peripheral blood or thyroid tissue (not recorded which). The receptors originated from an adult man with Graves' hyperthyroidism.

J is TRBJ2-7 and V is TRBV7-8, with TRBD1 identical over 10 bases. Per the germline V gene, CDR1 is SGHVS and CDR2 is FQNEAQ. This CDR3 is built from 17 residues. Trimming removed 4 bases from V and 4 bases from J; junction bases left unmatched: 13. In DNA, the CDR3 is TGTGCCAGCAGCTCCCGGGGGGTTGGGACAGGGGTTTACGAGCAGTACTTC. Its translation: CASSSRGVGTGVYEQYF.

This clonotype was found many times. The chain employs TRBV12-3 or TRBV12-4 and TRBJ2-7, with 9 nucleotides matching TRBD1. V lost 5 bases, J lost 6 bases, and 8 bases stayed unmatched. This CDR3 comprises 14 residues. DNA for the CDR3: TGTGCCAGCAGTGGTCCATCGGACAGGGGCGAGCAGTACTTC. Translated: CASSGPSDRGEQYF.

This clonotype has at least ten counts. This sequence joins TRBV7-9 and TRBJ2-7; the D is unclear. This CDR3 contains 13 residues. V shed 3 bases and J shed 2 bases, with 8 bases lying between them. Germline values: CDR1 SEHNR, CDR2 FQNEAQ (reference sequence). The CDR3 is CASSFSQTYEQYF. The CDR3 bases are TGTGCCAGCAGCTTCTCACAGACCTACGAGCAGTACTTC.

The chain couples TRBV10-3 to TRBJ1-4; TRBD1 agrees at 7 bases. The V gene's germline CDR1 is ENHRY and CDR2 SYGVKD. The CDR3 spans 14 residues. V dropped 6 bases and J dropped 7; count of bases not matched to a gene: 8. The CDR3 DNA follows: TGTGCCATCAGAGAGGGGGCGCGGGGTGAAAAACTGTTTTTT. Translated: CAIREGARGEKLFF.

This clonotype was counted many times. J is TRBJ1-2 and V is TRBV13; 10 bases agree with TRBD1. CDR1 and CDR2 (germline): PRHDT, FYEKMQ (reference sequence). The CDR3 extends over 17 amino acids. Germline trimming cut 5 bases from V and 6 bases from J; bases unmatched to any gene: 15. This chain's CDR3 is CASSATFTDRGNDGYTF. The CDR3 DNA follows: TGTGCCAGCAGCGCCACTTTTACGGACAGGGGGAATGATGGCTACACCTTC.

The chain carries TRBV7-9 and TRBJ2-2; D is perhaps TRBD2 (6 bases). Germline V CDR1 and CDR2: SEHNR, FQNEAQ (reference sequence). V was trimmed by 3 bases and J by 11 bases, leaving 19 bases between them. The CDR3 is made up of 15 amino acids. The CDR3 is CASSFGGLDSEELFF. The CDR3 nucleotides read TGTGCCAGCAGCTTCGGGGGATTAGACAGCGAAGAGCTGTTTTTT.

This clonotype showed up many times. CDR3 sequence (DNA): TGTGCCAGCAGCTCGCAAACCAGGAGGGGTGAAAAACTGTTTTTT. It is translated as CASSSQTRRGEKLFF. This chain links TRBV7-9 with TRBJ1-4; perhaps TRBD1 as D (5 bases). Germline V gene sequence: CDR1 SEHNR, CDR2 FQNEAQ (reference sequence). This CDR3 contains 15 residues. Trimming took 4 bases from V and 7 from J, leaving 16 bases between them.

A note on this clonotype: A single base separates this from a much larger clone, so it may be a read error. The chain is built from TRBV2 and TRBJ2-7; 7 bases are a match to TRBD2. Germline trimming cut 11 bases from V and 2 bases from J; bases unmatched to any gene: 9. Germline CDR1 SNHLY, CDR2 FYNNEI. CDR3 size: 13 residues. In nucleotides, the CDR3 is TGTGCCGGAGCTAGCGGCCCCACCTACGAGCAGTACTTC. It yields the protein CAGASGPTYEQYF.

Many counts were recorded for this clonotype. CDR3 DNA sequence: TGTGCCAGCACCGCCGGACTAGCGACTATCCAAGAGACCCAGTACTTC. It translates to CASTAGLATIQETQYF. The V call is TRBV9, the J call TRBJ2-5, with 9 bases fitting TRBD2. The germline V gene has CDR1 SGDLS and CDR2 YYNGEE. Trimming cost V 6 bases and J 1 base; bases outside gene matches: 10. The CDR3 consists of 16 residues.

In this sample, this clonotype turned up a few times. The chain recombines TRBV28 with TRBJ1-2; no reliable D call. This CDR3 is 13 amino acids long. Germline V lookup: CDR1 MDHEN, CDR2 SYDVKM. V was pared by 3 bases and J by 1 base, with 6 bases between. The CDR3 sequence is CASSFGVNYGYTF. The CDR3 region has the DNA TGTGCCAGCAGTTTCGGAGTTAACTATGGCTACACCTTC.

This clonotype has at least ten counts. The chain couples TRBV7-2 to TRBJ2-7, with 11 positions matching TRBD2. The junction had 3 bases not matched to a gene; V was cut back by 6 bases and J by 2 bases. This CDR3 is built from 14 residues. CDR1 and CDR2 (germline): SGHTA, FQGNSA. Here the CDR3 reads CASSVSGGAYEQYF. In DNA, the CDR3 is TGTGCCAGCAGTGTTAGCGGGGGGGCCTACGAGCAGTACTTC. The full variable domain, its missing parts supplied by reference TRBV7-2 and TRBJ2-7, is GAGVSQSPSNKVTEKGKDVELRCDPISGHTALYWYRQSLGQGLEFLIYFQGNSAPDKSGLPSDRFSAERTGGSVSTLTIQRTQQEDSAVYLCASSVSGGAYEQYFGPGTRLTVT.

This clonotype has at least ten counts. The chain links TRBV7-8 to TRBJ2-2; D not resolved. Trimming took off 1 base at V and 6 bases at J, with 9 bases between the two ends. Germline-derived CDR1 and CDR2 are SGHVS and FQNEAQ. The CDR3 contains 14 residues. The CDR3 protein is CASSLVFGPGELFF. DNA of the CDR3: TGTGCCAGCAGCTTAGTCTTTGGTCCCGGGGAGCTGTTTTTT. The full variable domain, with the rest looked up from reference TRBV7-8 and TRBJ2-2, is GAGVSQSPRYKVAKRGQDVALRCDPISGHVSLFWYQQALGQGPEFLTYFQNEAQLDKSGLPSDRFFAERPEGSVSTLKIQRTQQEDSAVYLCASSLVFGPGELFFGEGSRLTVL.

The rearrangement joins TRBV25-1 to TRBJ2-5; TRBD1 is a possible D gene (5 bases). CDR3 size: 12 residues. Germline V gene data show CDR1 as MGHDK and CDR2 as SYGVNS. As DNA, the CDR3 is TGTGCTAGAGATGTGGGGCCAGAGACCCAGTACTTC. Translating gives CARDVGPETQYF. The entire variable domain, with the rest obtained from reference TRBV25-1 and TRBJ2-5, is as follows: EADIYQTPRYLVIGTGKKITLECSQTMGHDKMYWYQQDPGMELHLIHYSYGVNSTEKGDLSSESTVSRIRTEHFPLTLESARPSHTSQYLCARDVGPETQYFGPGTRLLVL.

The V gene is TRBV24-1, the J gene TRBJ2-5; 8 nucleotides line up with TRBD1. V lost 10 bases and J lost 9; bases outside the gene matches: 9. CDR3 length: 12 amino acids. Germline values: CDR1 KGHDR, CDR2 SFDVKD. In DNA form, the CDR3 reads TGTGCCACGGGAACCGAACAGGGGGCCCAGTACTTC. As protein: CATGTEQGAQYF.

This clonotype was detected ten times or more. This chain connects TRBV4-3 to TRBJ1-2; D is ambiguous. The V gene lost 0 bases and the J gene lost 0 bases, with 8 bases spanning the gap. This CDR3 comprises 15 residues. Germline CDR1 is LGHNA and CDR2 is YSLEER. The CDR3 loop is CASSQERMANYGYTF. The CDR3 DNA is TGCGCCAGCAGCCAAGAACGGATGGCTAACTATGGCTACACCTTC.

This clonotype was seen repeatedly, ten times or more. The V gene is TRBV7-9, the J gene TRBJ1-1; D not resolved. Germline loops: CDR1 SEHNR, CDR2 FQNEAQ (reference sequence). The CDR3 length is 8 residues. CDR3 region: CWIDGAFF. The DNA of the CDR3 is TGTTGGATTGATGGAGCTTTCTTT.

In regard to this clonotype: The junction does not match germline at one end; this may be a read error. DNA for the CDR3: TGTGCCGCCAGCCCGGGGGTTAATCAGCCCCAGCATTTT. Encoded protein: CAASPGVNQPQHF. The chain carries TRBV24-1 and TRBJ1-5; a weak D match, TRBD1 (5 bases). Looked up from germline, CDR1 is KGHDR and CDR2 is SFDVKD. The CDR3 has 13 amino acids.

This clonotype was counted at least ten times. This sequence joins TRBV10-3 and TRBJ1-4; D perhaps matches TRBD1 (5 bases). Between the trimmed V and J ends, which lost 11 bases and 6 bases, there was a span of 19 bases. The germline CDR1 and CDR2 sequences are ENHRY and SYGVKD. The CDR3 has 14 residues. CDR3 DNA: TGTGCCTCCCGTGGGGGAAGGGTTCATGAAAAACTGTTTTTT. It encodes CASRGGRVHEKLFF.

There are many counts of this clonotype. The J gene is TRBJ1-6, the V gene TRBV5-1; D remains unclear. V shed 1 base and J shed 5 bases, with 10 bases lying between them. The V gene's germline CDR1 is SGHRS and CDR2 YFSETQ. The CDR3 spans 15 residues. CDR3 loop: CASSLTRAHNSPLHF. CDR3 bases: TGCGCCAGCAGCTTGACGAGGGCTCATAATTCACCCCTCCACTTT.

The chain uses TRBV4-1 and TRBJ2-2, with D possibly TRBD1 on 5 matching bases. CDR3 length: 15 amino acids. The V end was cut by 3 bases, the J end by 5 bases, with 13 bases between. The V gene's germline CDR1 is MGHRA and CDR2 YSYEKL. The CDR3 reads CASSQAGHSTGELFF. CDR3 nucleotide sequence: TGCGCCAGCAGCCAGGCCGGACACTCGACCGGGGAGCTGTTTTTT.

This clonotype has at least ten counts. This chain connects TRBV9 to TRBJ2-7; TRBD1 matches 9 bases. This CDR3 region has 16 residues. Trimming took 2 bases from V and 6 from J; bases not matched to a gene: 12. Germline V gene sequence: CDR1 SGDLS, CDR2 YYNGEE. The chain's CDR3 is CASSVAGQGLAIEQYF. Here the CDR3 DNA reads TGTGCCAGCAGCGTGGCCGGACAGGGGTTGGCGATCGAGCAGTACTTC.

This clonotype was found a few times. This chain joins TRBV10-3 and TRBJ2-7; 10 bases line up with TRBD2. J was trimmed by 0 bases and V by 6 bases; bases with no gene match: 5. In germline, CDR1 is ENHRY, CDR2 SYGVKD. This CDR3 is 15 amino acids long. The CDR3 here is CAISTGTSVSYEQYF. CDR3 nucleotides: TGTGCCATCAGCACCGGGACTAGCGTCTCCTACGAGCAGTACTTC.

A word on this clonotype: The germline gene is not matched at one end of the junction; a read error may be the cause. This chain links TRBV20-1 with TRBJ1-5, with D uncertain. Germline CDR1 DFQATT, CDR2 SNEGSKA (reference sequence). This CDR3 has 10 amino acids. CDR3: CSARDQAQHF. The CDR3 coding sequence is TGCAGTGCTAGAGATCAGGCCCAGCATTTT.

This clonotype has only a few counts. At one of its ends the junction is not consistent with the germline gene, which may arise from a read error. The chain has TRBV10-3 and TRBJ1-2; 7 nucleotides match TRBD1. The germline V gene has CDR1 ENHRY and CDR2 SYGVKD. The CDR3 totals 14 residues. The CDR3 is CASSFSRGSYGYTF. The CDR3 region has the DNA TGTGCCAGCAGTTTCTCCAGGGGGAGCTATGGCTACACCTTC.

This clonotype was seen many times. The chain carries TRBV15 and TRBJ1-5; weak D call: TRBD1 (5 bases). The germline V and J ends were trimmed by 9 bases and 4 bases, with 10 bases remaining between them. CDR3 length: 12 amino acids. The germline V gene encodes CDR1 LNHNV and CDR2 YYDKDF (reference sequence). In DNA, the CDR3 is TGTGCCACGAGGGACCCTAATCAGCCCCAGCATTTT. The encoded protein is CATRDPNQPQHF.

V is TRBV5-1 and J is TRBJ2-7; D gene unclear. Per germline, CDR1 SGHRS and CDR2 YFSETQ. The CDR3 runs to 18 residues. Trimming removed 0 bases from V and 3 bases from J, with 22 bases in between. DNA of the CDR3: TGCGCCAGCAGCTTGGCCTTAGCACCCCGTAATGGAATCTACGAGCAGTACTTC. Encoded protein: CASSLALAPRNGIYEQYF.

Turning to this clonotype: The CDR3 does not end in the conserved phenylalanine or tryptophan, so this is likely a read error. It is unclear where the CDR3 begins or ends on the DNA, so no DNA is shown, and the CDR3 is as TCRdb lists it. The genes are TRBV25-1 and TRBJ2-6. Germline loops: CDR1 MGHDK, CDR2 SYGVNS. The CDR3 adds up to 8 amino acids, both ends counted. Here the CDR3 reads CASSELNY.

The chain couples TRBV10-3 to TRBJ2-7; 14 bases map to TRBD2. The V gene end was trimmed by 7 bases and the J gene end by 2 bases; junction bases not matched to a gene: 4. The CDR3 spans 15 residues. Germline CDR1 ENHRY, CDR2 SYGVKD. The CDR3 coding sequence is TGTGCCATCAAGCCGGGACTAGCGGGAGCCTACGAGCAGTACTTC. It is translated as CAIKPGLAGAYEQYF.